This TCR beta chain was captured by sequencing in a study of shared clonotypes between healthy human individuals. This CDR3 contains 13 residues. CDR1 and CDR2 (germline): SGHRS, YFSETQ. V was cut by 3 bases and J by 0 bases, with 4 bases left in between. Repertoires were generated with immunoSEQ multiplex PCR, while TCRdb's copy carries only in-frame clones and drops some. The data hold over a million clones, with less than 99% observed a single time. A remark on this clone: Other DNA sequences in the same sample also yield this CDR3.

Sequenced sample: naive CD4+ T cells sorted from blood. Subset defined: CD45RA+ positively selected. The chain uses TRBV5-1 and TRBJ1-5; D remains unclear. The TCR originated in a man younger than 45 in good health. The CDR3 coding sequence is TGCGCCAGCAGCTGGGATAGCAATCAGCCCCAGCATTTT. Translated: CASSWDSNQPQHF.